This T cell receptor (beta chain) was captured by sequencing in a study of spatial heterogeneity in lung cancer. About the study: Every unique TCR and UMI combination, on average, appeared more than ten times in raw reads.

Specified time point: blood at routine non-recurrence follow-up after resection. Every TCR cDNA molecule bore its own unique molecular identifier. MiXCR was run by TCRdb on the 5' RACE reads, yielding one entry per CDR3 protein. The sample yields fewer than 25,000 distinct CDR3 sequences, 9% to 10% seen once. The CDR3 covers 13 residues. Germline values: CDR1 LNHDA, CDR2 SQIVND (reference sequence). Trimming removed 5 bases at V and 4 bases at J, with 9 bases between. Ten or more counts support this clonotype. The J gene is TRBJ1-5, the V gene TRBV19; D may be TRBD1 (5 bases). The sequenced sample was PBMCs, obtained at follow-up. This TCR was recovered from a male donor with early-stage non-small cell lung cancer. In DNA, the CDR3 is TGTGCCAGTAGTTCCAGGGTGAATCAGCCCCAGCATTTT. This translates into CASSSRVNQPQHF.